Following are 32 T cell receptor beta chains from one sample sequenced in a study of T cell responses to AZD1222 COVID-19 vaccine. Profiled with immunoSEQ multiplex PCR; TCRdb holds only in-frame clones, not every one. Of 140,000 or so clones in the sample, roughly nine tenths were seen once. This specimen consisted of peripheral blood, obtained on day 0 of AZD1222 vaccination. The receptors were gathered from an adult in good health.

V gene TRBV2 combines with J gene TRBJ1-3; D possibly corresponds to TRBD1 (5 bases). Germline CDR1 is SNHLY and CDR2 is FYNNEI. Deletions cut 3 bases from V and 4 bases from J, with 16 bases between. CDR3 length: 16 amino acids. CDR3: CASSDNGGVRGNTIYF. CDR3 sequence (DNA): TGTGCCAGCAGTGATAATGGAGGGGTCCGCGGAAACACCATATATTTT. The full variable domain, completed using reference TRBV2 and TRBJ1-3, is EPEVTQTPSHQVTQMGQEVILRCVPISNHLYFYWYRQILGQKVEFLVSFYNNEISEKSEIFDDQFSVERPDGSNFTLKIRSTKLEDSAMYFCASSDNGGVRGNTIYFGEGSWLTVV.

The chain employs TRBV28 and TRBJ2-7; 12 bases are shared with TRBD2. CDR3 size: 14 residues. In germline, CDR1 is MDHEN, CDR2 SYDVKM. The V gene end was trimmed by 4 bases and the J gene end by 7 bases; junction bases not matched to a gene: 5. CDR3 loop: CASSSRLAGEEQYF. CDR3 nucleotide sequence: TGTGCCAGCAGTTCTCGACTAGCGGGAGAAGAGCAGTACTTC.

This chain links TRBV6-5 with TRBJ2-5; the D gene could be TRBD1 or TRBD2 (5 bases each). This CDR3 has 13 amino acids. V dropped 7 bases and J dropped 5 bases, with 14 bases sitting between them. Germline V lookup: CDR1 MNHEY, CDR2 SVGAGI. CDR3 residues: CASIRGWGETQYF. CDR3 coding DNA: TGTGCCAGCATACGAGGGTGGGGGGAGACCCAGTACTTC.

V is TRBV3-1 (or the pseudogene TRBV3-2) and J is TRBJ1-1; no definite D call. This CDR3 contains 13 residues. CDR1 is LGHDT and CDR2 is YNNKEL in the germline V gene (reference sequence). V gave up 4 bases and J gave up 1 base, with 7 bases separating them. The CDR3 DNA reads TGTGCCAGCAGCCCTGTGTCGAACACTGAAGCTTTCTTT. Translated, it gives CASSPVSNTEAFF.

This chain joins TRBV5-5 and TRBJ2-7, with a tentative D call TRBD2 (5 bases). The V gene lost 4 bases and the J gene lost 3 bases, with 20 bases spanning the gap. The CDR3 spans 16 residues. The germline V gene encodes CDR1 SGHKS and CDR2 YYEKEE (reference sequence). The CDR3 nucleotides are TGTGCCAGCAGCGGAGGAGGTCTGACCGAGGTCTACGAGCAGTACTTC. This codes for CASSGGGLTEVYEQYF.

J is TRBJ2-3 and V is TRBV7-2; tentative D call: TRBD2 (6 bases). This CDR3 is built from 16 residues. The germline CDR1 and CDR2 sequences are SGHTA and FQGNSA. Trimming pared 4 bases from V and 2 bases from J, leaving 16 bases between. CDR3 loop: CASSSSSGTYTDTQYF. DNA for the CDR3: TGTGCCAGCAGCTCCTCTTCCGGGACTTACACAGATACGCAGTATTTT.

This clone was observed a single time. J is TRBJ1-4 and V is TRBV5-1; TRBD1 aligns across 8 bases. CDR3 length equals 17 residues. Germline CDR1 and CDR2: SGHRS and YFSETQ. V shed 1 base, J shed 4 bases, and the junction held 9 bases outside the gene matches. The CDR3, as DNA: TGCGCCAGCAGCTTGCGCGGGACAGGACTGCGTAATGAAAAACTGTTTTTT. Encoded protein: CASSLRGTGLRNEKLFF.

The V and J genes are TRBV18 and TRBJ2-5, with D possibly being TRBD2 (6 bases). Germline CDR1 and CDR2: KGHSH and LQKENI. Between the trimmed V and J ends, which lost 3 bases and 1 base, there was a span of 12 bases. The CDR3 is made up of 15 amino acids. The CDR3 region has the DNA TGTGCCAGCTCACCTCCGGGAGATCGCCAAGAGACCCAGTACTTC. As protein: CASSPPGDRQETQYF.

This sequence joins TRBV2 and TRBJ2-7, with D possibly matching TRBD2 (6 bases). The CDR3 totals 14 residues. Germline V gene sequence: CDR1 SNHLY, CDR2 FYNNEI. V was trimmed by 0 bases and J by 7 bases, leaving 13 bases between them. The CDR3 here is CASSEALRGIEQYF. In DNA form, the CDR3 reads TGTGCCAGCAGTGAAGCGCTTCGGGGGATTGAGCAGTACTTC.

The rearrangement links TRBV19 to TRBJ1-5, with D perhaps TRBD1 (6 bases). Germline CDR1 LNHDA, CDR2 SQIVND (reference sequence). CDR3 length: 15 residues. Trimming stripped 3 bases from V and 7 bases from J, with 16 bases between. The CDR3 loop reads CASSISGRGGQPQHF. The CDR3 nucleotides read TGTGCCAGTAGTATCTCGGGCAGGGGAGGCCAGCCCCAGCATTTT.

The V call is TRBV18, the J call TRBJ2-5; unclear D gene. Trimming removed 8 bases from V and 4 bases from J, with 14 bases in between. The CDR3 loop spans 13 amino acids. Germline values: CDR1 KGHSH, CDR2 LQKENI. The CDR3 here is CASQTEEIETQYF. CDR3 DNA: TGTGCCAGCCAAACCGAAGAAATAGAGACCCAGTACTTC.

J is TRBJ2-3 and V is TRBV11-2; perhaps TRBD2 as D (7 bases). CDR3 length: 14 amino acids. Trimming stripped 6 bases from V and 4 bases from J, with 14 bases between. Looked up from germline, CDR1 is SGHAT and CDR2 is FQNNGV. The CDR3: CASRRGGLADTQYF. For the CDR3, the DNA is TGTGCCAGCAGAAGGGGGGGCTTGGCAGATACGCAGTATTTT.

The chain uses TRBV19 and TRBJ1-5; 10 bases are a match to TRBD1. From germline, CDR1 is LNHDA and CDR2 SQIVND (reference sequence). The V gene end was trimmed by 0 bases and the J gene end by 1 base; junction bases not matched to a gene: 6. The CDR3 totals 18 residues. In nucleotides, the CDR3 is TGTGCCAGTAGTATAGATGACAGGGGGCTAAGGAGCAATCAGCCCCAGCATTTT. Encoded protein: CASSIDDRGLRSNQPQHF.

The chain combines TRBV9 with TRBJ1-2; a weak D match, TRBD1 (6 bases). Trimming took 4 bases from V and 2 from J, leaving 21 bases between them. Germline V gene data show CDR1 as SGDLS and CDR2 as YYNGEE. The CDR3 contains 17 residues. The CDR3 here is CASSPLRGGQSNYGYTF. In DNA form, the CDR3 reads TGTGCCAGCAGCCCACTTCGAGGGGGGCAGAGCAACTATGGCTACACCTTC.

This chain joins TRBV28 and TRBJ2-7; the match to TRBD2 covers 15 bases. CDR3 length: 13 residues. The J segment lost 6 bases and the V segment lost 8 bases, leaving 2 bases of the junction unmatched. The V gene's germline CDR1 is MDHEN and CDR2 SYDVKM. The CDR3 reads CASRTSGRVEQYF. CDR3 in DNA: TGTGCCAGCCGGACTAGCGGGAGGGTCGAGCAGTACTTC.

The chain combines TRBV19 with TRBJ2-1; 7 nucleotides agree with TRBD2. V lost 4 bases and J lost 2; bases outside the gene matches: 8. Germline CDR1 LNHDA, CDR2 SQIVND (reference sequence). This CDR3 comprises 16 residues. This CDR3 reads CASSTGTAGTYNEQFF. In DNA, the CDR3 is TGTGCCAGTAGTACCGGAACAGCGGGGACCTACAATGAGCAGTTCTTC.

The chain links TRBV7-2 to TRBJ2-7, with D possibly being TRBD1 (6 bases). CDR3 length equals 14 residues. Trimming took off 0 bases at V and 4 bases at J, with 10 bases between the two ends. Germline loops: CDR1 SGHTA, CDR2 FQGNSA. The CDR3 bases are TGTGCCAGCAGCTTAGCCAGGGGTTATTACGAGCAGTACTTC. It specifies CASSLARGYYEQYF.

This clone was seen a handful of times. The chain combines TRBV6-5 with TRBJ1-5; tentatively, D is TRBD1 (6 bases). The ends were cut back, 0 bases at V and 1 base at J, with 7 bases in the middle. The germline CDR1 and CDR2 sequences are MNHEY and SVGAGI. The CDR3 consists of 15 residues. The CDR3 loop is CASSYSGQSNQPQHF. CDR3 DNA sequence: TGTGCCAGCAGTTACTCGGGACAAAGCAATCAGCCCCAGCATTTT.

The V and J genes are TRBV7-9 and TRBJ1-1; possible D gene TRBD1, 6 bases. The germline V gene has CDR1 SEHNR and CDR2 FQNEAQ (reference sequence). This CDR3 is built from 13 residues. V was pared by 9 bases and J by 6 bases, with 17 bases between. The CDR3 loop is CASYTEGGPEAFF. Here the CDR3 DNA reads TGTGCCAGTTATACCGAGGGGGGGCCTGAAGCTTTCTTT.

In DNA form, the CDR3 reads TGTGCCAGCAGTTTAAGGGGACTAGCGGGAGACGGGGCCAACGTCCTGACTTTC. Residues: CASSLRGLAGDGANVLTF. The chain is built from TRBV27 and TRBJ2-6; 14 nucleotides align to TRBD2. J was trimmed by 4 bases and V by 2 bases; bases with no gene match: 4. The CDR3 runs 18 residues. Germline V gene sequence: CDR1 MNHEY, CDR2 SMNVEV (reference sequence). Drawing the rest from reference TRBV27 and TRBJ2-6, the complete variable domain is EAQVTQNPRYLITVTGKKLTVTCSQNMNHEYMSWYRQDPGLGLRQIYYSMNVEVTDKGDVPEGYKVSRKEKRNFPLILESPSPNQTSLYFCASSLRGLAGDGANVLTFGAGSRLTVL.

V gene TRBV18 combines with J gene TRBJ2-2; D possibly corresponds to TRBD2 (6 bases). The germline CDR1 and CDR2 sequences are KGHSH and LQKENI. CDR3 length: 17 amino acids. V was trimmed by 0 bases and J by 3 bases, leaving 14 bases between them. Written as DNA, the CDR3 is TGTGCCAGCTCACCACCGAGGAGGTTAGCGGACACCGGGGAGCTGTTTTTT. This gives the protein CASSPPRRLADTGELFF. Variable domain in full (rest from reference TRBV18 and TRBJ2-2): NAGVMQNPRHLVRRRGQEARLRCSPMKGHSHVYWYRQLPEEGLKFMVYLQKENIIDESGMPKERFSAEFPKEGPSILRIQQVVRGDSAAYFCASSPPRRLADTGELFFGEGSRLTVL.

This CDR3 reads CATSDVGSTDTQYF. The CDR3 nucleotides are TGTGCCACCAGTGACGTGGGTAGCACAGATACGCAGTATTTT. The chain recombines TRBV24-1 with TRBJ2-3; no reliable D call. V dropped 4 bases and J dropped 0 bases, with 7 bases sitting between them. There are 14 residues in the CDR3. From germline, CDR1 is KGHDR and CDR2 SFDVKD.

The rearrangement links TRBV5-1 to TRBJ2-1; 7 bases are a match to TRBD1. The CDR3 is made up of 17 amino acids. The junction had 16 bases not matched to a gene; V was cut back by 4 bases and J by 6 bases. Germline V gives CDR1 SGHRS, CDR2 YFSETQ. CDR3 coding DNA: TGCGCCAGCAGCATACTCCGAACAGGGGTGAAAATCAATGAGCAGTTCTTC. Translating gives CASSILRTGVKINEQFF.

The V gene is TRBV6-2 or TRBV6-3, the J gene TRBJ2-5; a weak D match, TRBD2 (5 bases). The CDR3 loop spans 12 amino acids. V was trimmed by 6 bases and J by 7 bases, leaving 12 bases between them. Germline CDR1 reads MNHEY; CDR2 reads SVGEGT. CDR3: CASSRGVGTQYF. The CDR3 DNA is TGTGCCAGCAGCCGGGGTGTCGGGACCCAGTACTTC.

This clone was seen once. The V and J genes are TRBV27 and TRBJ2-7; tentative D call: TRBD1 (6 bases). Looked up from germline, CDR1 is MNHEY and CDR2 is SMNVEV (reference sequence). Trimming left V 5 bases short and J 0 bases short, with 14 bases between. The CDR3 covers 15 residues. This CDR3 reads CASSMSGTLSYEQYF. CDR3 coding DNA: TGTGCCAGCAGTATGTCCGGGACACTCTCCTACGAGCAGTACTTC.

This rearrangement joins TRBV29-1 to TRBJ2-7, with D possibly called TRBD1 or TRBD2 (6 bases each). The germline gives CDR1 SQVTM, CDR2 ANQGSEA. The V end lost 4 bases, the J end lost 4 bases, and 20 bases lay between the germline ends. This CDR3 spans 15 amino acids. The CDR3 bases are TGCAGCGTTGTTTTAGGGGGGTCGAAAAGGTACGAGCAGTACTTC. Its translation is CSVVLGGSKRYEQYF.

The chain has TRBV5-5 and TRBJ2-2, with TRBD2 matching over 13 bases. The V gene end was trimmed by 0 bases and the J gene end by 1 base; junction bases not matched to a gene: 3. This CDR3 region has 18 residues. CDR1 is SGHKS, CDR2 YYEKEE, per germline (reference sequence). CDR3 sequence reads: CASSLARLAGGNTGELFF. CDR3 DNA: TGTGCCAGCAGCTTGGCCAGACTAGCGGGGGGGAACACCGGGGAGCTGTTTTTT.

Only one count was recorded for this clone. The genes are TRBV7-9 and TRBJ2-2; 10 bases are a match to TRBD2. Per the germline V gene, CDR1 is SEHNR and CDR2 is FQNEAQ (reference sequence). The CDR3 runs to 13 residues. Trimming took 9 bases from V and 4 from J; bases not matched to a gene: 2. The CDR3 DNA reads TGTGCCAGAGCGGGGGGGCCCACCGGGGAGCTGTTTTTT. Protein: CARAGGPTGELFF. Variable domain in full (rest from reference TRBV7-9 and TRBJ2-2): DTGVSQNPRHKITKRGQNVTFRCDPISEHNRLYWYRQTLGQGPEFLTYFQNEAQLEKSRLLSDRFSAERPKGSFSTLEIQRTEQGDSAMYLCARAGGPTGELFFGEGSRLTVL.

In regard to this clone: This CDR3 is also generated by other DNA sequences in the sample. The chain has TRBV9 and TRBJ1-6; 7 nucleotides agree with TRBD1. This CDR3 contains 16 residues. V trimming: 3 bases; J trimming: 0 bases; junction bases outside the gene matches: 3. Germline V CDR1 and CDR2: SGDLS, YYNGEE. The chain's CDR3 is CASSAGQSSYNSPLHF. CDR3 nucleotide sequence: TGTGCCAGCAGCGCGGGACAGAGCTCCTATAATTCACCCCTCCACTTT.

The gene calls are TRBV12-3 or TRBV12-4 and TRBJ1-4; 7 nucleotides line up with TRBD1. There are 13 residues in the CDR3. V lost 6 bases and J lost 5; bases outside the gene matches: 3. CDR3 DNA: TGTGCCAGCAGAGGACAGGAAAATGAAAAACTGTTTTTT. This gives the protein CASRGQENEKLFF.

This chain connects TRBV30 to TRBJ2-1; TRBD2 aligns across 13 bases. Germline V gene data show CDR1 as GTSNPN and CDR2 as SVGIG (reference sequence). The CDR3 length is 15 residues. The J segment lost 6 bases and the V segment lost 3 bases, leaving 5 bases of the junction unmatched. For the CDR3, the DNA is TGTGCCTGGAGCGGGGGACTAGCGGGGCCCAATGAGCAGTTCTTC. Amino acid sequence: CAWSGGLAGPNEQFF. The entire variable domain, with the rest obtained from reference TRBV30 and TRBJ2-1, is as follows: SQTIHQWPATLVQPVGSPLSLECTVEGTSNPNLYWYRQAAGRGLQLLFYSVGIGQISSEVPQNLSASRPQDRQFILSSKKLLLSDSGFYLCAWSGGLAGPNEQFFGPGTRLTVL.

This clone was detected only once. V usage is TRBV12-3 or TRBV12-4 and J usage is TRBJ1-1, with unresolved D. The length of the CDR3 is 13 residues. V gave up 1 base and J gave up 1 base, with 4 bases separating them. CDR3: CASSLGRNTEAFF. The CDR3 nucleotides read TGTGCCAGCAGTTTAGGGAGGAACACTGAAGCTTTCTTT.